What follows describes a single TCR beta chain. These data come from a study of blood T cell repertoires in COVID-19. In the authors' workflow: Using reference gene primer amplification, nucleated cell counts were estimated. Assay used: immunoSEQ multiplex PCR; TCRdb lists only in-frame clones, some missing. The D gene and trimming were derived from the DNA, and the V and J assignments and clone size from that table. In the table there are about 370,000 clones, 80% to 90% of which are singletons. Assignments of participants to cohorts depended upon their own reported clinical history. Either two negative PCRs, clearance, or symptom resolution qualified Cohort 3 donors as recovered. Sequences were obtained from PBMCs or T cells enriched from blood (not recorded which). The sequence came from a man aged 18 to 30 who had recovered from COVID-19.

CDR3 amino acids: CASSDSYNEKLFF. CDR3 coding DNA: TGTGCCAGCAGCGACAGCTATAATGAAAAACTGTTTTTT. The rearrangement uses TRBV12-3 or TRBV12-4 and TRBJ1-4; a weak D match, TRBD1 (5 bases). V dropped 6 bases and J dropped 4 bases, with 9 bases sitting between them. CDR3 length equals 13 residues.